The table lists the clone carrying this T cell receptor (beta chain) with a few counts. Its specificity is not known. Using a J-beta primer mix together with a sample-barcoded 5' primer, a second PCR was run for about 6 to 12 cycles. A tag from a template-switch adaptor with 12 random nucleotides marked each cDNA molecule. TCRdb analysed the 5' RACE reads with MiXCR anew, one entry per CDR3 protein. The sample has approximately 800,000 distinct CDR3 sequences; nearly 60% are singletons. Each of the donors had 8 to 10 milliliters of peripheral blood drawn into EDTA-treated Vacutainer tubes. These data are taken from a study of blood T cells in healthy people across ages. Study-level findings and limits: It was not known whether donors were CMV positive (a possible confounder of expanded clonotype changes). While age rose, TCR beta diversity per million T cells dropped in a roughly linear way.

The sample comprised blood. This TCR was recovered from a young man in good health.

Here the CDR3 DNA reads TGTGCCAGCAGCTCCACCGGGATCCGGCTAGGTACGCAGTATTTT. Protein: CASSSTGIRLGTQYF. The rearrangement joins TRBV7-2 to TRBJ2-3; a possible D gene is TRBD2 (5 bases). This CDR3 is built from 15 residues. The V end lost 4 bases, the J end lost 8 bases, and 19 bases lay between the germline ends. The germline gives CDR1 SGHTA, CDR2 FQGNSA.